Shown below are 32 T cell receptor beta chains from a single sample sequenced in a study of T cell responses to AZD1222 COVID-19 vaccine. Sequencing was performed with immunoSEQ multiplex PCR; in TCRdb, only in-frame clones are kept and a portion is missing. The sample holds about 100,000 clones, around 94% seen once. The sample in question was peripheral blood, obtained on day 0 of AZD1222 vaccination. Source of these receptors: an adult in good health.

The V gene is TRBV28, the J gene TRBJ1-5; no definite D call. The CDR3 is 15 residues long. Germline-derived CDR1 and CDR2 are MDHEN and SYDVKM. V lost 4 bases and J 5 bases, leaving 15 bases between the germline ends. The DNA for the CDR3 is TGTGCCAGCAGTTCCCCGGGCCGGAGGGATCAGCCCCAGCATTTT. Its protein is CASSSPGRRDQPQHF. The full variable domain, its missing parts supplied by reference TRBV28 and TRBJ1-5, is DVKVTQSSRYLVKRTGEKVFLECVQDMDHENMFWYRQDPGLGLRLIYFSYDVKMKEKGDIPEGYSVSREKKERFSLILESASTNQTSMYLCASSSPGRRDQPQHFGDGTRLSIL.

V and J are TRBV7-2 and TRBJ2-7; 9 positions match TRBD2. The germline V gene has CDR1 SGHTA and CDR2 FQGNSA. CDR3 length equals 17 residues. V lost 5 bases, J lost 4 bases, and 15 bases stayed unmatched. CDR3 amino acids: CASSPIKFSGRRYEQYF. The DNA of the CDR3 is TGTGCCAGCAGCCCCATAAAATTCAGCGGGAGGAGATACGAGCAGTACTTC. Full variable domain (missing parts from reference TRBV7-2 and TRBJ2-7): GAGVSQSPSNKVTEKGKDVELRCDPISGHTALYWYRQSLGQGLEFLIYFQGNSAPDKSGLPSDRFSAERTGGSVSTLTIQRTQQEDSAVYLCASSPIKFSGRRYEQYFGPGTRLTVT.

J is TRBJ1-2 and V is TRBV28; D is perhaps TRBD1 (6 bases). Trimming removed 5 bases from V and 3 bases from J, with 7 bases in between. This CDR3 region has 12 residues. Per germline, CDR1 MDHEN and CDR2 SYDVKM. The CDR3 sequence: CASSTGHYGYTF. As DNA, the CDR3 is TGTGCCAGCAGTACAGGGCACTATGGCTACACCTTC.

The V and J genes are TRBV9 and TRBJ2-2, with TRBD2 matching over 7 bases. The CDR3 is 15 amino acids. The V gene's germline CDR1 is SGDLS and CDR2 YYNGEE. The V and J ends lost 0 bases and 5 bases, in that order; junction bases with no gene match: 4. The CDR3 is CASSVERGGTGELFF. Written as DNA, the CDR3 is TGTGCCAGCAGCGTAGAGCGGGGCGGGACCGGGGAGCTGTTTTTT.

V gene TRBV28 combines with J gene TRBJ1-1; D not certain. V lost 6 bases and J lost 2, with 10 bases in between. Germline values: CDR1 MDHEN, CDR2 SYDVKM. CDR3 length: 13 residues. The CDR3 bases are TGTGCCAGCAGCGGGCCAACCAACACTGAAGCTTTCTTT. Protein product: CASSGPTNTEAFF.

The CDR3 sequence is CASSEAGEVDEQFF. In DNA, the CDR3 is TGTGCCAGCAGTGAAGCGGGAGAGGTGGATGAGCAGTTCTTC. V usage is TRBV6-1 and J usage is TRBJ2-1; TRBD2 might be the D (5 bases). The V gene's germline CDR1 is MNHNS and CDR2 SASEGT. The V and J ends lost 0 bases and 8 bases respectively, with 11 bases between them. This CDR3 region has 14 residues.

The count of this clone is one. The chain links TRBV7-9 to TRBJ1-1; 8 bases are shared with TRBD1. The J segment lost 10 bases and the V segment lost 1 base, leaving 5 bases of the junction unmatched. The length of the CDR3 is 13 residues. CDR1 is SEHNR, CDR2 FQNEAQ, per germline (reference sequence). CDR3 sequence (DNA): TGTGCCAGCAGCTTAGTAGGACAGGGCATAGCTTTCTTT. Its protein is CASSLVGQGIAFF.

This rearrangement joins TRBV11-2 to TRBJ2-7; no clear D gene. CDR1 is SGHAT and CDR2 is FQNNGV in the germline V gene. The CDR3 spans 15 residues. Trimming pared 1 base from V and 3 bases from J, leaving 13 bases between. For the CDR3, the DNA is TGTGCCAGCAGCTTAGCGCCAACGGCATACTACGAGCAGTACTTC. It encodes CASSLAPTAYYEQYF.

The chain recombines TRBV28 with TRBJ1-5; D is undetermined. Germline lookup yields CDR1 MDHEN and CDR2 SYDVKM. Trimming removed 6 bases from V and 4 bases from J, with 10 bases in between. CDR3 size: 13 residues. CDR3 nucleotide sequence: TGTGCCAGCAGGGGGTACCGAAATCAGCCCCAGCATTTT. This gives the protein CASRGYRNQPQHF.

The chain joins TRBV4-1 to TRBJ1-1; the D gene is possibly TRBD1 (5 bases). The CDR3 extends over 16 amino acids. V was shortened by 4 bases and J by 3 bases, with 18 bases between the two germline ends. Germline V gene sequence: CDR1 MGHRA, CDR2 YSYEKL. CDR3 in amino acids: CASSPQIVGGYTEAFF. As DNA, the CDR3 is TGCGCCAGCAGCCCCCAGATCGTTGGGGGATACACTGAAGCTTTCTTT.

This rearrangement joins TRBV28 to TRBJ2-7, with D perhaps being TRBD1 or TRBD2 (5 bases each). V lost 8 bases and J lost 3, with 14 bases in between. CDR1 MDHEN and CDR2 SYDVKM come from the germline V gene. The CDR3 runs 13 residues. The DNA for the CDR3 is TGTGCCAGCGGGGGTCCCCCCCGCTACGAGCAGTACTTC. Protein product: CASGGPPRYEQYF.

This chain links TRBV11-3 with TRBJ2-1; 7 bases line up with TRBD2. Per germline, CDR1 SGHNT and CDR2 YENEEA. Trimming removed 5 bases from V and 2 bases from J; junction bases left unmatched: 9. This CDR3 comprises 16 residues. CDR3 protein: CASSLVPGLTYNEQFF. The CDR3 region has the DNA TGTGCCAGCAGCCTAGTCCCGGGACTAACCTACAATGAGCAGTTCTTC.

The V call is TRBV25-1, the J call TRBJ2-5; perhaps TRBD2 as D (6 bases). The germline gives CDR1 MGHDK, CDR2 SYGVNS. V dropped 0 bases and J dropped 7 bases, with 9 bases sitting between them. The CDR3 consists of 13 residues. The CDR3 loop is CASSEYRGGTQYF. The DNA of the CDR3 is TGTGCCAGCAGTGAATATCGGGGAGGGACCCAGTACTTC.

The chain has TRBV11-3 and TRBJ1-1, with a weak D call TRBD1 (5 bases). This CDR3 contains 11 residues. Per the germline V gene, CDR1 is SGHNT and CDR2 is YENEEA. The V end lost 1 base, the J end lost 11 bases, and 8 bases lay between the germline ends. CDR3 sequence reads: CASSLVGGAFF. CDR3 DNA: TGTGCCAGCAGCTTAGTTGGGGGGGCTTTCTTT.

The chain links TRBV7-9 to TRBJ2-3; TRBD1 or TRBD2 may be the D gene (5 bases each). V shed 7 bases and J shed 1 base, with 12 bases lying between them. This CDR3 comprises 14 residues. CDR1 and CDR2 from the germline V gene are SEHNR and FQNEAQ (reference sequence). The CDR3 is CASKRGGGTDTQYF. In DNA, the CDR3 is TGTGCCAGCAAGAGGGGTGGTGGCACAGATACGCAGTATTTT.

The J gene is TRBJ1-3, the V gene TRBV5-6; no firm D call. Trimming pared 2 bases from V and 2 bases from J, leaving 11 bases between. From germline, CDR1 is SGHDT and CDR2 YYEEEE. The CDR3 is made up of 15 amino acids. CDR3 region: CASSFPPETGNTIYF. For the CDR3, the DNA is TGTGCCAGCAGCTTTCCCCCAGAGACTGGAAACACCATATATTTT.

This clone appeared many times. This chain joins TRBV4-2 and TRBJ2-3; 7 bases map to TRBD2. Germline loops: CDR1 LGHNA, CDR2 YNFKEQ. V lost 7 bases to trimming and J lost 0 bases; unmatched junction nucleotides: 7. CDR3 length equals 15 residues. The CDR3 protein is CASTTGLGSTDTQYF. Here the CDR3 DNA reads TGTGCCAGCACCACAGGACTAGGTAGCACAGATACGCAGTATTTT.

The V gene is TRBV6-5, the J gene TRBJ1-5, with D tentatively TRBD1 (6 bases). This CDR3 spans 14 amino acids. V shed 2 bases and J shed 2 bases, with 7 bases lying between them. Germline CDR1 is MNHEY and CDR2 is SVGAGI. CDR3 nucleotides: TGTGCCAGCAGTTACGGGGGGCGCAATCAGCCCCAGCATTTT. Translated, it gives CASSYGGRNQPQHF.

The rearrangement joins TRBV5-6 to TRBJ1-6; unclear D gene. V was clipped by 0 bases and J by 0 bases, with 7 bases between them. This CDR3 spans 16 amino acids. Germline loops: CDR1 SGHDT, CDR2 YYEEEE. The CDR3 here is CASSLGVSSYNSPLHF. CDR3 nucleotides: TGTGCCAGCAGCTTGGGGGTTAGCTCCTATAATTCACCCCTCCACTTT.

This clone appeared a single time. This chain links TRBV15 with TRBJ2-3; weak D call: TRBD1 (5 bases). This CDR3 is 16 amino acids long. Germline lookup yields CDR1 LNHNV and CDR2 YYDKDF (reference sequence). V lost 4 bases, J lost 0 bases, and 14 bases lay in between. CDR3 nucleotide sequence: TGTGCCACCAGCAAGGAAAGGGGCCGTAGCACAGATACGCAGTATTTT. Translation: CATSKERGRSTDTQYF.

This rearrangement joins TRBV2 to TRBJ1-2, with 10 positions matching TRBD1. V lost 4 bases to trimming and J lost 2 bases; unmatched junction nucleotides: 4. Germline lookup yields CDR1 SNHLY and CDR2 FYNNEI. The CDR3 length is 15 residues. The CDR3, as DNA: TGTGCCAGCAGTGTCCCGGGACAGGGGAACTATGGCTACACCTTC. This codes for CASSVPGQGNYGYTF.

This rearrangement joins TRBV6-5 to TRBJ1-1; no clear D. Per the germline V gene, CDR1 is MNHEY and CDR2 is SVGAGI. The CDR3 covers 14 residues. V was cut by 0 bases and J by 0 bases, with 5 bases left in between. CDR3 sequence reads: CASSYSSMNTEAFF. In DNA form, the CDR3 reads TGTGCCAGCAGTTACTCCAGCATGAACACTGAAGCTTTCTTT.

The rearrangement links TRBV9 to TRBJ1-2; 7 bases align to TRBD1. This CDR3 contains 14 residues. The J segment lost 0 bases and the V segment lost 3 bases, leaving 2 bases of the junction unmatched. CDR1 is SGDLS and CDR2 is YYNGEE in the germline V gene. In nucleotides, the CDR3 is TGTGCCAGCAGCGAGGGGGCCTCTAACTATGGCTACACCTTC. As protein: CASSEGASNYGYTF.

A remark on this clone: The junction differs from germline at one of its ends, possibly a read error. The genes are TRBV28 and TRBJ2-3; D perhaps matches TRBD2 (6 bases). The CDR3 contains 13 residues. Germline CDR1 is MDHEN and CDR2 is SYDVKM. CDR3: CSSGGAITDTQYF. The CDR3 bases are TGCTCTTCTGGCGGGGCCATAACAGATACGCAGTATTTT.

The rearrangement joins TRBV9 to TRBJ1-4; D not resolved. Per germline, CDR1 SGDLS and CDR2 YYNGEE. V lost 1 base and J lost 0, with 7 bases in between. The CDR3 loop spans 15 amino acids. Here the CDR3 DNA reads TGTGCCAGCAGCGTATTCGGCCCAACTAATGAAAAACTGTTTTTT. Translation: CASSVFGPTNEKLFF.

The CDR3 DNA reads TGTGCCACCAGCAGAGCCAAGGGGGGTTCGGCAGATACGCAGTATTTT. Protein product: CATSRAKGGSADTQYF. The chain uses TRBV15 and TRBJ2-3; D is tentatively TRBD1 or TRBD2 (6 bases each). The CDR3 sequence is 16 residues long. V gave up 1 base and J gave up 4 bases, with 15 bases separating them. Germline lookup yields CDR1 LNHNV and CDR2 YYDKDF (reference sequence).

This clone was counted between two and nine times. The chain is built from TRBV13 and TRBJ2-2; perhaps TRBD2 as D (6 bases). The CDR3 is 16 amino acids. V was shortened by 7 bases and J by 0 bases, with 15 bases between the two germline ends. Looked up from germline, CDR1 is PRHDT and CDR2 is FYEKMQ (reference sequence). The DNA of the CDR3 is TGTGCCAGCACCCGACGTCAGCGGGCGAACACCGGGGAGCTGTTTTTT. This translates into CASTRRQRANTGELFF. The variable domain in full, completed from reference TRBV13 and TRBJ2-2, reads AAGVIQSPRHLIKEKRETATLKCYPIPRHDTVYWYQQGPGQDPQFLISFYEKMQSDKGSIPDRFSAQQFSDYHSELNMSSLELGDSALYFCASTRRQRANTGELFFGEGSRLTVL.

The gene calls are TRBV29-1 and TRBJ1-5; the D is unclear. The germline V and J ends were trimmed by 6 bases and 6 bases, with 6 bases remaining between them. The CDR3 spans 10 residues. Germline CDR1 and CDR2: SQVTM and ANQGSEA. CDR3 nucleotide sequence: TGCAGCGTCGGAACTCAGCCCCAGCATTTT. It yields the protein CSVGTQPQHF.

The sample holds one count of this clone. The rearrangement links TRBV5-6 to TRBJ2-7; no clear D gene. There are 15 residues in the CDR3. V lost 1 base, J lost 0 bases, and 11 bases lay in between. In germline, CDR1 is SGHDT, CDR2 YYEEEE. CDR3: CASSLSYIGSYEQYF. The CDR3 DNA reads TGTGCCAGCAGCTTGTCGTATATCGGCTCCTACGAGCAGTACTTC.

This chain uses TRBV5-8 with TRBJ1-5; 7 bases align to TRBD1. The CDR3 is 14 amino acids. Germline loops: CDR1 SGHTS, CDR2 YDEGEE. V gave up 0 bases and J gave up 7 bases; unmatched junction bases: 4. The CDR3: CASSLGQGRQPQHF. CDR3 bases: TGTGCCAGCAGCTTGGGACAGGGCAGGCAGCCCCAGCATTTT. The whole variable domain, remainder taken from reference TRBV5-8 and TRBJ1-5, is EAGVTQSPTHLIKTRGQQATLRCSPISGHTSVYWYQQALGLGLQFLLWYDEGEERNRGNFPPRFSGRQFPNYSSELNVNALELEDSALYLCASSLGQGRQPQHFGDGTRLSIL.

This chain connects TRBV7-9 to TRBJ1-1, with TRBD1 matching over 10 bases. Germline assignment: CDR1 SEHNR and CDR2 FQNEAQ (reference sequence). The V and J ends lost 5 bases and 1 base, in that order; junction bases with no gene match: 10. The CDR3 consists of 17 residues. CDR3 residues: CASSRPGQGLRNTEAFF. The CDR3 DNA reads as TGTGCCAGCAGCCGCCCGGGACAGGGGTTAAGGAACACTGAAGCTTTCTTT. Based on the CDR3 plus reference TRBV7-9 and TRBJ1-1, the full variable domain is DTGVSQNPRHKITKRGQNVTFRCDPISEHNRLYWYRQTLGQGPEFLTYFQNEAQLEKSRLLSDRFSAERPKGSFSTLEIQRTEQGDSAMYLCASSRPGQGLRNTEAFFGQGTRLTVV.

V and J are TRBV6-6 and TRBJ2-7, with D possibly matching TRBD1 (7 bases). The CDR3 totals 12 residues. CDR1 MNHNY and CDR2 SVGAGI come from the germline V gene (reference sequence). V was pared by 10 bases and J by 7 bases, with 17 bases between. CDR3 sequence (DNA): TGTGCCACCAGGGGGTGGGCGGGGGAGCAGTACTTC. Protein product: CATRGWAGEQYF.